These T cell receptor beta chains were read from a single sample in a study of T cells in Graves' hyperthyroidism and ophthalmopathy. Using its own MiXCR run on the multiplex PCR reads, TCRdb lists one record per CDR3 protein. This sample has 600,000 to 750,000 distinct CDR3 sequences, with 17% found just once. Sequencing was done on a sample of blood. These receptors all stem from a man in his fifties with Graves' hyperthyroidism. CDR3s include the opening cysteine and the closing phenylalanine or tryptophan. The D gene is left open where the match is weak. The size field is filled for only some rows; it gives once, few, many or a size class.

v_gene: TRBV6-1
d_gene: NA
j_gene: TRBJ2-1
abundance: few
CDR3aa: CASSYSPFLQRAGPANEQFF
CDR3nt: TGTGCCAGCAGTTATTCCCCCTTTTTACAACGGGCGGGACCGGCCAATGAGCAGTTCTTC

v_gene: TRBV2
d_gene: NA
j_gene: TRBJ2-7
abundance: once
CDR3aa: CASSSPGGSWGEQYF
CDR3nt: TGTGCCAGCAGTTCCCCCGGGGGTAGCTGGGGCGAGCAGTACTTC

v_gene: TRBV2
d_gene: TRBD2
j_gene: TRBJ2-1
abundance: many
CDR3aa: CASTGTSPYNEQFF
CDR3nt: TGTGCCAGCACCGGGACTAGCCCCTACAATGAGCAGTTCTTC

v_gene: TRBV9
d_gene: NA
j_gene: TRBJ1-1
abundance: NA
CDR3aa: CASSVGGQPSGEAFF
CDR3nt: TGTGCCAGCAGCGTAGGAGGACAGCCGTCGGGTGAAGCTTTCTTT

v_gene: TRBV9
d_gene: NA
j_gene: TRBJ2-2
abundance: many
CDR3aa: CASSQDRVNTGELFF
CDR3nt: TGTGCCAGCAGCCAGGACCGAGTCAACACCGGGGAGCTGTTTTTT

v_gene: TRBV7-9
d_gene: NA
j_gene: TRBJ2-7
abundance: few
CDR3aa: CASSFLGVNEQYF
CDR3nt: TGTGCCAGCAGCTTCCTCGGGGTCAACGAGCAGTACTTC

v_gene: TRBV24-1
d_gene: TRBD1
j_gene: TRBJ2-1
abundance: NA
CDR3aa: CATSDLVTGGSYDEQFF
CDR3nt: TGTGCCACCAGTGATTTAGTAACAGGGGGCTCCTACGATGAGCAGTTCTTC

v_gene: TRBV3-1
d_gene: NA
j_gene: TRBJ1-1
abundance: few
CDR3aa: CASSPAPGSRTEAFF
CDR3nt: TGTGCCAGCAGCCCGGCACCTGGCTCGAGGACTGAAGCTTTCTTT

v_gene: TRBV20-1
d_gene: TRBD2
j_gene: TRBJ2-1
abundance: many
CDR3aa: CSARGLGLAAYNEQFF
CDR3nt: TGCAGTGCTAGAGGCTTGGGACTAGCGGCCTACAATGAGCAGTTCTTC

v_gene: TRBV28
d_gene: TRBD2
j_gene: TRBJ2-5
abundance: many
CDR3aa: CASSYWTSGEETQYF
CDR3nt: TGTGCCAGCAGTTATTGGACTAGCGGGGAGGAGACCCAGTACTTC

v_gene: TRBV29-1
d_gene: NA
j_gene: TRBJ2-7
abundance: few
CDR3aa: CSVVASYYEQYF
CDR3nt: TGCAGCGTTGTGGCTAGCTACTACGAGCAGTACTTC

v_gene: TRBV18
d_gene: NA
j_gene: TRBJ2-3
abundance: NA
CDR3aa: CASSPRRQGGTDTQYF
CDR3nt: TGTGCCAGCTCACCACGAAGGCAGGGGGGAACAGATACGCAGTATTTT

v_gene: TRBV24-1
d_gene: NA
j_gene: TRBJ2-3
abundance: many
CDR3aa: CATSQQETDTQYF
CDR3nt: TGTGCCACCAGTCAACAGGAGACAGATACGCAGTATTTT

v_gene: TRBV7-9
d_gene: NA
j_gene: TRBJ1-1
abundance: many
CDR3aa: CASSLAQGPEAFF
CDR3nt: TGTGCCAGCAGCTTAGCCCAGGGTCCTGAAGCTTTCTTT

v_gene: TRBV11-2
d_gene: NA
j_gene: TRBJ2-1
abundance: once
CDR3aa: CASSLLGGPSYNEQFF
CDR3nt: TGTGCCAGCAGCCTCCTAGGGGGACCTTCCTACAATGAGCAGTTCTTC

v_gene: TRBV28
d_gene: TRBD2
j_gene: TRBJ2-7
abundance: few
CDR3aa: CASSPLAAGISYEQYF
CDR3nt: TGTGCCAGCAGCCCACTAGCGGCGGGAATCTCCTACGAGCAGTACTTC

v_gene: TRBV7-2
d_gene: NA
j_gene: TRBJ1-5
abundance: many
CDR3aa: CASSLAQNQPQHF
CDR3nt: TGTGCCAGCAGCTTAGCACAAAATCAGCCCCAGCATTTT

v_gene: TRBV6-1
d_gene: TRBD1
j_gene: TRBJ1-5
abundance: NA
CDR3aa: CASSEAWWTGDNQPQHF
CDR3nt: TGTGCCAGCAGTGAAGCGTGGTGGACAGGGGACAATCAGCCCCAGCATTTT

v_gene: TRBV20-1
d_gene: TRBD1
j_gene: TRBJ2-4
abundance: NA
CDR3aa: CSAGRTGGEGIQYF
CDR3nt: TGCAGTGCCGGACGGACAGGGGGCGAAGGCATTCAGTACTTC

v_gene: TRBV7-8
d_gene: TRBD1
j_gene: TRBJ1-4
abundance: NA
CDR3aa: CASSSWDRGSHEKLFF
CDR3nt: TGTGCCAGCAGCTCCTGGGACAGGGGGAGTCATGAAAAACTGTTTTTT

v_gene: TRBV20-1
d_gene: TRBD1
j_gene: TRBJ1-1
abundance: few
CDR3aa: CSAIPPDRGGSTEAFF
CDR3nt: TGCAGTGCTATACCTCCGGACAGGGGCGGAAGTACTGAAGCTTTCTTT

v_gene: TRBV19
d_gene: TRBD1
j_gene: TRBJ2-4
abundance: NA
CDR3aa: CASSIRTGGEIQYF
CDR3nt: TGTGCCAGTAGTATCCGGACAGGGGGCGAGATTCAGTACTTC

v_gene: TRBV15
d_gene: NA
j_gene: TRBJ1-2
abundance: NA
CDR3aa: CATSRGELGYGYTF
CDR3nt: TGTGCCACCAGCAGAGGGGAGTTGGGCTATGGCTACACCTTC

v_gene: TRBV6-2/TRBV6-3
d_gene: NA
j_gene: TRBJ1-1
abundance: NA
CDR3aa: CASSYTHPNTEAFF
CDR3nt: TGTGCCAGCAGTTACACGCACCCGAACACTGAAGCTTTCTTT

v_gene: TRBV2
d_gene: NA
j_gene: TRBJ2-7
abundance: NA
CDR3aa: CASSGYREKQYF
CDR3nt: TGTGCCAGCAGTGGATACCGGGAGAAGCAGTACTTC

v_gene: TRBV30
d_gene: TRBD2
j_gene: TRBJ2-7
abundance: few
CDR3aa: CAWAGKVAGDYEQYF
CDR3nt: TGTGCCTGGGCGGGGAAGGTGGCGGGAGACTACGAGCAGTACTTC

v_gene: TRBV28
d_gene: NA
j_gene: TRBJ1-6
abundance: NA
CDR3aa: CASEYGNSPLHF
CDR3nt: TGTGCAAGCGAATACGGGAATTCACCCCTCCACTTT

v_gene: TRBV25-1
d_gene: NA
j_gene: TRBJ2-5
abundance: many
CDR3aa: CASSELPKASPETQYF
CDR3nt: TGTGCCAGCAGTGAATTGCCGAAGGCTTCCCCGGAGACCCAGTACTTC

v_gene: TRBV14
d_gene: TRBD2
j_gene: TRBJ2-1
abundance: NA
CDR3aa: CASSLASGSNEQFF
CDR3nt: TGTGCCAGCAGCTTGGCTAGCGGAAGCAATGAGCAGTTCTTC

v_gene: TRBV27
d_gene: TRBD1
j_gene: TRBJ1-2
abundance: many
CDR3aa: CASSSGDRATHGYTF
CDR3nt: TGTGCCAGCAGTTCAGGGGACAGGGCAACACATGGCTACACCTTC

v_gene: TRBV5-6
d_gene: NA
j_gene: TRBJ1-2
abundance: NA
CDR3aa: CASSLVLRSYGYTF
CDR3nt: TGTGCCAGCAGCTTGGTTCTGAGGTCCTATGGCTACACCTTC

v_gene: TRBV29-1
d_gene: NA
j_gene: TRBJ2-3
abundance: NA
CDR3aa: CSVRGGGGTDTQYF
CDR3nt: TGCAGCGTCCGAGGGGGCGGGGGCACAGATACGCAGTATTTT

v_gene: TRBV7-2
d_gene: NA
j_gene: TRBJ2-5
abundance: few
CDR3aa: CASSSRPPPQETQYF
CDR3nt: TGTGCCAGCAGCTCCCGCCCCCCCCCCCAAGAGACCCAGTACTTC

v_gene: TRBV28
d_gene: TRBD2
j_gene: TRBJ2-5
abundance: many
CDR3aa: CASSFATTSGNQETQYF
CDR3nt: TGTGCCAGCAGTTTTGCAACGACTAGCGGGAACCAAGAGACCCAGTACTTC

v_gene: TRBV10-3
d_gene: NA
j_gene: TRBJ2-5
abundance: few
CDR3aa: CAISPDSSQETQYF
CDR3nt: TGTGCCATCAGCCCTGACAGCTCCCAAGAGACCCAGTACTTC

v_gene: TRBV7-3
d_gene: NA
j_gene: TRBJ1-2
abundance: few
CDR3aa: CASSFTGGGGYTF
CDR3nt: TGTGCCAGCAGCTTCACCGGGGGAGGTGGCTACACCTTC

v_gene: TRBV27
d_gene: TRBD2
j_gene: TRBJ2-7
abundance: many
CDR3aa: CASSLAGGADYYEQYF
CDR3nt: TGTGCCAGCAGCCTAGCGGGAGGAGCCGACTACTACGAGCAGTACTTC

v_gene: TRBV28
d_gene: TRBD1
j_gene: TRBJ2-1
abundance: many
CDR3aa: CASSTFGTGENEQFF
CDR3nt: TGTGCCAGCAGTACCTTCGGGACAGGGGAGAATGAGCAGTTCTTC

v_gene: TRBV3-1
d_gene: NA
j_gene: TRBJ1-1
abundance: many
CDR3aa: CASSRPGVEDTEAFF
CDR3nt: TGTGCCAGCAGCCGCCCAGGGGTGGAGGACACTGAAGCTTTCTTT

v_gene: TRBV6-2/TRBV6-3
d_gene: NA
j_gene: TRBJ2-7
abundance: few
CDR3aa: CATLGRVTYEQYF
CDR3nt: TGTGCCACCCTGGGGCGGGTCACCTACGAGCAGTACTTC

v_gene: TRBV19
d_gene: NA
j_gene: TRBJ1-2
abundance: many
CDR3aa: CASSPLSSEYGYTF
CDR3nt: TGTGCCAGTAGTCCCCTGAGCAGCGAGTATGGCTACACCTTC

v_gene: TRBV13
d_gene: TRBD2
j_gene: TRBJ2-2
abundance: NA
CDR3aa: CASSTRLADTGELFF
CDR3nt: TGTGCCAGCAGCACAAGACTAGCGGACACCGGGGAGCTGTTTTTT

v_gene: TRBV18
d_gene: NA
j_gene: TRBJ1-3
abundance: NA
CDR3aa: CASSPPGQSGTTIYF
CDR3nt: TGTGCCAGCTCACCACCCGGGCAGTCTGGAACCACCATATATTTT

v_gene: TRBV18
d_gene: NA
j_gene: TRBJ1-4
abundance: NA
CDR3aa: CASSQSRVGSYATNEKLFF
CDR3nt: TGTGCCAGCTCACAGTCTCGCGTCGGATCATATGCAACTAATGAAAAACTGTTTTTT

v_gene: TRBV7-9
d_gene: NA
j_gene: TRBJ1-2
abundance: many
CDR3aa: CASSLELGDYTF
CDR3nt: TGTGCCAGCAGCTTAGAATTAGGGGACTACACCTTC

v_gene: TRBV24-1
d_gene: TRBD2
j_gene: TRBJ2-7
abundance: many
CDR3aa: CATSDSSGRAQEQYF
CDR3nt: TGTGCCACCAGTGATTCTAGCGGGAGGGCCCAGGAGCAGTACTTC

v_gene: TRBV11-2
d_gene: NA
j_gene: TRBJ2-1
abundance: many
CDR3aa: CASSRPGASGHNEQFF
CDR3nt: TGTGCCAGCAGCCGTCCGGGAGCCTCGGGGCACAATGAGCAGTTCTTC

v_gene: TRBV5-1
d_gene: TRBD1
j_gene: TRBJ2-7
abundance: few
CDR3aa: CASRGPGQGTYEQYF
CDR3nt: TGCGCCAGCAGGGGGCCGGGACAGGGAACCTACGAGCAGTACTTC

v_gene: TRBV7-3
d_gene: TRBD2
j_gene: TRBJ2-1
abundance: many
CDR3aa: CASSLIRREGRNEQFF
CDR3nt: TGTGCCAGCAGCTTAATACGGCGGGAGGGCCGGAATGAGCAGTTCTTC

v_gene: TRBV27
d_gene: TRBD1
j_gene: TRBJ1-1
abundance: many
CDR3aa: CASSPDRENTEAFF
CDR3nt: TGTGCCAGCAGTCCGGACAGGGAGAACACTGAAGCTTTCTTT

v_gene: TRBV28
d_gene: NA
j_gene: TRBJ1-2
abundance: NA
CDR3aa: CASSFTGTGYYGYTF
CDR3nt: TGTGCCAGCAGTTTTACGGGAACAGGCTACTATGGCTACACCTTC

v_gene: TRBV12-3/TRBV12-4
d_gene: TRBD1
j_gene: TRBJ1-3
abundance: many
CDR3aa: CASRGQSSGNTIYF
CDR3nt: TGTGCCAGCAGGGGACAGAGCTCTGGAAACACCATATATTTT

v_gene: TRBV11-2
d_gene: NA
j_gene: TRBJ2-1
abundance: many
CDR3aa: CASSSPYNEQFF
CDR3nt: TGTGCCAGCAGTTCACCTTACAATGAGCAGTTCTTC

v_gene: TRBV20-1
d_gene: NA
j_gene: TRBJ2-7
abundance: NA
CDR3aa: CSASVSYYEQYF
CDR3nt: TGCAGTGCTAGCGTCTCCTACTACGAGCAGTACTTC

v_gene: TRBV2
d_gene: NA
j_gene: TRBJ1-1
abundance: many
CDR3aa: CAGAMGNTEAFF
CDR3nt: TGTGCCGGGGCTATGGGGAACACTGAAGCTTTCTTT

v_gene: TRBV28
d_gene: TRBD1
j_gene: TRBJ2-7
abundance: many
CDR3aa: CASSGTGRYEQYF
CDR3nt: TGTGCCAGTTCCGGGACAGGGCGCTACGAGCAGTACTTC